The TCR beta chain described here comes from a study of T-cell memory formation after mild COVID-19. Looking at the study overall: Clusters of TCRs were largely donor specific.

From 5'RACE with constant-segment primers came TCR alpha and TCR beta cDNA libraries that carried sample barcodes and UMIs. In TCRdb, the 5' RACE reads were re-called with MiXCR into one record per CDR3 protein. Among 190,000 or so distinct CDR3 sequences, 20% to 25% were seen once, and the ten largest hold 23%. This clonotype has only a few counts. This CDR3 comprises 15 residues. Germline V gene sequence: CDR1 MGHRA, CDR2 YSYEKL. V lost 3 bases to trimming and J lost 3 bases, with 14 bases between them. The chain recombines TRBV4-1 with TRBJ1-2; the D gene is possibly TRBD1 (5 bases). The specimen was PBMCs or a T cell subset sorted from them (not recorded which). This clonotype was sampled from an adult woman who had mild COVID-19 (a few samples of this study predate the infection). Cell type and time point are not known. CDR3 DNA sequence: TGCGCCAGCAGCCAGGGGGGGACGGTTGACTATGGCTACACCTTC. As protein: CASSQGGTVDYGYTF.